The sequence of this T cell receptor (beta chain) was determined in a study of T cells in Graves' hyperthyroidism and ophthalmopathy. RNA transcripts provided the source from which TCR beta CDR3 regions were amplified. Researchers ran a first-round RT-PCR on the TCR CDR3 using the HTBI primer set. TCRdb fed the multiplex PCR reads into MiXCR, producing one record per CDR3 protein. Of approximately 200,000 distinct CDR3 sequences listed, 15% to 20% are singletons. PBMCs came from 9 to 10 ml fresh peripheral blood. This clonotype came up many times. V gave up 5 bases and J gave up 3 bases, with 16 bases separating them. There are 15 residues in the CDR3. Germline assignment: CDR1 SGHTA and CDR2 FQGNSA.

This sequence was found in a man aged 35 to 55 with Graves' hyperthyroidism. Input material: blood. The chain combines TRBV7-2 with TRBJ1-1; TRBD1 is a possible D gene (6 bases). CDR3 residues: CASSLMGGLDTEAFF. CDR3 DNA: TGTGCCAGCAGCCTCATGGGGGGCTTAGACACTGAAGCTTTCTTT.